Below are 18 T cell receptor beta chains sequenced from a single sample in a study of blood T cell repertoires in COVID-19 (TCRdb year 2020). The receptor library was made with the immunoSEQ multiplex PCR assay. This immuneACCESS table, as held by TCRdb, lists in-frame sequences with V and J called but not all clones. Of the missing ones, under half trace to an unresolved V gene in checked studies; the others have no known cause. The table for this sample lists 240,000 or so clones; around 80% of them were counted only once. Together, the top ten hold around 2% of the sample. Sequenced sample: peripheral blood. These receptors came from a woman older than 75 with acute or convalescent COVID-19.

The chain links TRBV4-2 to TRBJ2-7, with 7 bases matching TRBD2. This CDR3 is built from 14 residues. The ends lost 1 base at V and 3 bases at J; junction bases unmatched: 3. From germline, CDR1 is LGHNA and CDR2 YNFKEQ. The CDR3 region is CASSQAGGLYEQYF. CDR3 bases: TGTGCCAGCAGCCAAGCGGGAGGCCTCTACGAGCAGTACTTC.

The chain has TRBV27 and TRBJ2-7, with D tentatively TRBD1 (5 bases). CDR3 length equals 14 residues. Germline V gene data show CDR1 as MNHEY and CDR2 as SMNVEV (reference sequence). Trimming cost V 3 bases and J 4 bases, with 13 bases left between them. The CDR3 loop is CASSFQGQFYEQYF. The CDR3 DNA reads as TGTGCCAGCAGTTTCCAGGGTCAATTTTACGAGCAGTACTTC.

In the case of this clone: This CDR3 is also generated by other DNA sequences in the sample. The chain carries TRBV19 and TRBJ1-1; 8 bases line up with TRBD1. The CDR3 covers 13 residues. The ends lost 4 bases at V and 4 bases at J; junction bases unmatched: 2. Germline CDR1 and CDR2: LNHDA and SQIVND (reference sequence). The CDR3 nucleotides read TGTGCCAGTAGTACCGACAGGGGCACTGAAGCTTTCTTT. It codes for CASSTDRGTEAFF. The full variable domain, completed using reference TRBV19 and TRBJ1-1, is DGGITQSPKYLFRKEGQNVTLSCEQNLNHDAMYWYRQDPGQGLRLIYYSQIVNDFQKGDIAEGYSVSREKKESFPLTVTSAQKNPTAFYLCASSTDRGTEAFFGQGTRLTVV.

A note on this clone: One end of the junction is discordant with germline, which a read error may explain. The rearrangement uses TRBV2 and TRBJ2-3; 9 nucleotides match TRBD2. The CDR3 is made up of 11 amino acids. Germline V gives CDR1 SNHLY, CDR2 FYNNEI. CDR3 bases: TGTGCCAGCAGTGTTGGAGGCGGGGGGGGTTTT. Its translation: CASSVGGGGGF.

In its sample, this clone was seen once. The junction departs from the called germline gene at one end, perhaps through a read error. This chain connects TRBV7-7 to TRBJ2-2; D uncertain. Germline-derived CDR1 and CDR2 are SSHAT and FNYEAQ (reference sequence). The CDR3 totals 13 residues. The CDR3 loop is CASSSKNTGELFF. The CDR3, as DNA: TGTGCTAGCAGCAGCAAGAACACCGGGGAGCTGTTTTTT.

This clone has just one count. The chain employs TRBV7-2 and TRBJ2-3, with 9 bases fitting TRBD2. Germline V gene lookup returns CDR1 SGHTA and CDR2 FQGNSA. Trimming at V came to 5 bases and at J to 3 bases, leaving 9 bases not matched to a gene. There are 16 residues in the CDR3. CDR3 region: CASSLFSGSRTDTQYF. The DNA for the CDR3 is TGTGCCAGCAGCCTCTTTAGCGGGAGCCGGACAGATACGCAGTATTTT.

This clone was counted only a few times. J is TRBJ1-2 and V is TRBV10-3; 11 nucleotides match TRBD1. Germline V gene lookup returns CDR1 ENHRY and CDR2 SYGVKD. Trimming took 6 bases from V and 4 from J; bases not matched to a gene: 4. The CDR3 extends over 14 amino acids. The CDR3 bases are TGTGCCATCAGGAAGGACAGGGGGCTCTATGGCTACACCTTC. Protein product: CAIRKDRGLYGYTF.

In this sample, this clone turned up many times. V usage is TRBV7-8 and J usage is TRBJ2-3; D remains ambiguous. CDR1 and CDR2 from the germline V gene are SGHVS and FQNEAQ. The CDR3 covers 13 residues. V was clipped by 10 bases and J by 0 bases, with 11 bases between them. In DNA, the CDR3 is TGTGCCATCGCTTTCAGGAGCACAGATACGCAGTATTTT. Translating gives CAIAFRSTDTQYF.

The chain recombines TRBV23-1 with TRBJ1-1, with D possibly being TRBD1 (5 bases). TRBV23-1 is sorted into the ORF group, with uncertain function. This CDR3 is 13 amino acids long. V shed 6 bases and J shed 1 base, with 9 bases lying between them. The CDR3 is CASSNRRNTEAFF. CDR3 nucleotides: TGCGCCAGCAGCAACAGGAGGAACACTGAAGCTTTCTTT.

The chain has TRBV25-1 and TRBJ1-5; a possible D gene is TRBD1 (6 bases). Deletions cut 8 bases from V and 6 bases from J, with 23 bases between. Germline V gene data show CDR1 as MGHDK and CDR2 as SYGVNS. The CDR3 runs to 16 residues. Here the CDR3 DNA reads TGTGCCAGCTCCCCGGGGGGCCGGGGGGGCGGTCAGCCCCAGCATTTT. This sequence encodes CASSPGGRGGGQPQHF.

The chain combines TRBV5-1 with TRBJ1-1, with D possibly being TRBD1 (5 bases). The germline V gene has CDR1 SGHRS and CDR2 YFSETQ. This CDR3 spans 16 amino acids. Trimming took off 3 bases at V and 2 bases at J, with 17 bases between the two ends. Here the CDR3 DNA reads TGCGCCAGCAGCTCGCAGCCAGGGCGAGGAAACACTGAAGCTTTCTTT. Protein: CASSSQPGRGNTEAFF.

This rearrangement joins TRBV7-2 to TRBJ2-7, with D possibly TRBD1 on 6 matching bases. V dropped 1 base and J dropped 6 bases, with 13 bases sitting between them. The CDR3 totals 14 residues. Germline lookup yields CDR1 SGHTA and CDR2 FQGNSA. DNA for the CDR3: TGTGCCAGCAGCTTAGGGGCAGGGGCGACCGAGCAGTACTTC. Translation: CASSLGAGATEQYF. Combining the CDR3 with reference TRBV7-2 and TRBJ2-7 gives the whole variable domain GAGVSQSPSNKVTEKGKDVELRCDPISGHTALYWYRQSLGQGLEFLIYFQGNSAPDKSGLPSDRFSAERTGGSVSTLTIQRTQQEDSAVYLCASSLGAGATEQYFGPGTRLTVT.

The DNA for the CDR3 is TGTGCCTGGAGTGTAAGGGGCCAGCCCCAGCATTTT. Translation: CAWSVRGQPQHF. V gene TRBV30 combines with J gene TRBJ1-5, with D perhaps matching TRBD1 (5 bases). The germline V gene has CDR1 GTSNPN and CDR2 SVGIG (reference sequence). The CDR3 extends over 12 amino acids. V was shortened by 0 bases and J by 7 bases, with 7 bases between the two germline ends.

The genes are TRBV18 and TRBJ2-7, with no clear D. Germline CDR1 and CDR2: KGHSH and LQKENI. The CDR3 has 14 residues. The V and J ends lost 3 bases and 6 bases respectively, with 15 bases between them. The CDR3 bases are TGTGCCAGCTCACCGTCTACTACGAGGCCCGAGCAGTACTTC. Translating gives CASSPSTTRPEQYF.

As concerns this clone: The sample contains more than one DNA sequence encoding this CDR3. V is TRBV9 and J is TRBJ2-1; D is unresolved. The germline gives CDR1 SGDLS, CDR2 YYNGEE. V was pared by 0 bases and J by 8 bases, with 6 bases between. The CDR3 covers 12 residues. Written as DNA, the CDR3 is TGTGCCAGCAGCGTAGATCGCGATGAGCAGTTCTTC. This translates into CASSVDRDEQFF.

The V call is TRBV7-2, the J call TRBJ1-2; 8 nucleotides align to TRBD1. This CDR3 comprises 16 residues. Trimming at V came to 0 bases and at J to 7 bases, leaving 10 bases not matched to a gene. Per the germline V gene, CDR1 is SGHTA and CDR2 is FQGNSA. The CDR3 here is CASSLAPQTGARGYTF. DNA of the CDR3: TGTGCCAGCAGCTTAGCCCCACAGACAGGGGCGCGTGGCTACACCTTC. The complete variable domain, with remaining parts taken from reference TRBV7-2 and TRBJ1-2, reads GAGVSQSPSNKVTEKGKDVELRCDPISGHTALYWYRQSLGQGLEFLIYFQGNSAPDKSGLPSDRFSAERTGGSVSTLTIQRTQQEDSAVYLCASSLAPQTGARGYTFGSGTRLTVV.

The rearrangement uses TRBV7-9 and TRBJ2-3; no clear D gene. The germline V and J ends were trimmed by 5 bases and 6 bases, with 6 bases remaining between them. In germline, CDR1 is SEHNR, CDR2 FQNEAQ (reference sequence). The CDR3 is 11 amino acids. The CDR3 DNA reads TGTGCCAGCAGCGCCGCGGATACGCAGTATTTT. Translation gives CASSAADTQYF. Using reference TRBV7-9 and TRBJ2-3 for the parts outside the CDR3, the full variable domain is DTGVSQNPRHKITKRGQNVTFRCDPISEHNRLYWYRQTLGQGPEFLTYFQNEAQLEKSRLLSDRFSAERPKGSFSTLEIQRTEQGDSAMYLCASSAADTQYFGPGTRLTVL.

This clone was detected once. This chain joins TRBV29-1 and TRBJ2-2; 10 positions agree with TRBD1. Per germline, CDR1 SQVTM and CDR2 ANQGSEA. V trimming: 7 bases; J trimming: 6 bases; junction bases outside the gene matches: 11. CDR3 length: 15 amino acids. CDR3 in amino acids: CSATGTGVFAGELFF. CDR3 nucleotide sequence: TGCAGCGCTACCGGGACAGGGGTTTTTGCCGGGGAGCTGTTTTTT.